These 18 T cell receptor beta chains came from one sample sequenced in a study of T cell changes during pregnancy in multiple sclerosis. Data came from immunoSEQ multiplex PCR; TCRdb stores just in-frame clones and leaves some out. The sample includes about 36,000 clones, 88% of them seen just once. This material consisted of CD4+ T cells from peripheral blood mononuclear cells, taken in the first trimester of pregnancy. The receptors originated from a female donor with multiple sclerosis, enrolled in a pregnancy study.

The chain is built from TRBV28 and TRBJ2-7; tentatively, D is TRBD1 (6 bases). The V gene's germline CDR1 is MDHEN and CDR2 SYDVKM. Trimming took off 6 bases at V and 3 bases at J, with 15 bases between the two ends. This CDR3 has 14 amino acids. The CDR3 reads CASRQTGSSYEQYF. The CDR3 DNA sequence: TGTGCCAGCAGGCAGACAGGCTCCAGCTACGAGCAGTACTTC.

This chain joins TRBV5-1 and TRBJ2-3; D may be TRBD2 (7 bases). Looked up from germline, CDR1 is SGHRS and CDR2 is YFSETQ. This CDR3 spans 15 amino acids. V lost 5 bases to trimming and J lost 2 bases, with 15 bases between them. The CDR3 DNA is TGCGCCAGCAGGTTCGACGGGGGGCACACAGATACGCAGTATTTT. Translation: CASRFDGGHTDTQYF.

This sequence joins TRBV5-1 and TRBJ1-1; a weak D match, TRBD1 (6 bases). Trimming took 4 bases from V and 0 from J, leaving 10 bases between them. Germline V lookup: CDR1 SGHRS, CDR2 YFSETQ. This CDR3 has 14 residues. The CDR3 bases are TGCGCCAGCAGCCCCCGGACAGTGAACACTGAAGCTTTCTTT. Protein: CASSPRTVNTEAFF.

V and J are TRBV14 and TRBJ2-2; 8 nucleotides line up with TRBD2. V was clipped by 0 bases and J by 4 bases; unmatched bases: 7. The CDR3 is 17 amino acids. Per germline, CDR1 SGHDN and CDR2 FVKESK. CDR3 bases: TGTGCCAGCAGCCAAGATCGTTTAGCGGGATCCACCGGGGAGCTGTTTTTT. Its translation is CASSQDRLAGSTGELFF.

The J gene is TRBJ2-3, the V gene TRBV28; unclear D gene. The V gene's germline CDR1 is MDHEN and CDR2 SYDVKM. This CDR3 contains 13 residues. V lost 6 bases and J lost 6, with 13 bases in between. Written as DNA, the CDR3 is TGTGCCAGCAGCCCTGAGTTAGTGGATACGCAGTATTTT. This gives the protein CASSPELVDTQYF.

V gene TRBV5-6 combines with J gene TRBJ1-5; 7 nucleotides match TRBD1. Germline CDR1 SGHDT, CDR2 YYEEEE. V lost 0 bases, J lost 7 bases, and 4 bases stayed unmatched. This CDR3 is 14 amino acids long. CDR3 in DNA: TGTGCCAGCAGCTTGGGACAGGGAATCCAGCCCCAGCATTTT. It encodes CASSLGQGIQPQHF.

V gene TRBV14 combines with J gene TRBJ2-1; 13 bases fit TRBD2. Germline V lookup: CDR1 SGHDN, CDR2 FVKESK. Germline trimming cut 4 bases from V and 4 bases from J; bases unmatched to any gene: 10. The CDR3 is made up of 18 amino acids. In DNA form, the CDR3 reads TGTGCCAGCAGCCGAGGACTAGCGGGAGATCGCCCGTACAATGAGCAGTTCTTC. This translates into CASSRGLAGDRPYNEQFF.

The chain carries TRBV11-2 and TRBJ1-1; 9 nucleotides match TRBD1. The J segment lost 1 base and the V segment lost 5 bases, leaving 2 bases of the junction unmatched. Germline V gene sequence: CDR1 SGHAT, CDR2 FQNNGV. The CDR3 consists of 14 residues. CDR3 nucleotide sequence: TGTGCCAGCAGCCCGGGACAGGGGAACACTGAAGCTTTCTTT. Its translation is CASSPGQGNTEAFF.

The chain is built from TRBV7-9 and TRBJ2-5; TRBD1 might be the D (6 bases). Trimming left V 5 bases short and J 1 base short, with 17 bases between. This CDR3 has 16 amino acids. Germline V gene lookup returns CDR1 SEHNR and CDR2 FQNEAQ (reference sequence). The CDR3 sequence is CASSNYRDTTQETQYF. The CDR3 region has the DNA TGTGCCAGCAGCAACTACCGGGACACCACCCAAGAGACCCAGTACTTC. Supplemented by reference TRBV7-9 and TRBJ2-5, the full variable domain reads DTGVSQNPRHKITKRGQNVTFRCDPISEHNRLYWYRQTLGQGPEFLTYFQNEAQLEKSRLLSDRFSAERPKGSFSTLEIQRTEQGDSAMYLCASSNYRDTTQETQYFGPGTRLLVL.

The chain recombines TRBV9 with TRBJ1-3; D not certain. The germline V gene has CDR1 SGDLS and CDR2 YYNGEE. The ends were cut back, 6 bases at V and 4 bases at J, with 17 bases in the middle. The length of the CDR3 is 15 residues. Here the CDR3 DNA reads TGTGCCAGCAAGAACAGCCTATCCCCCGGAAACACCATATATTTT. Translated, it gives CASKNSLSPGNTIYF.

This clone turned up a few times. V is TRBV6-6 and J is TRBJ1-5; no firm D call. The CDR3 contains 13 residues. CDR1 and CDR2 (germline): MNHNY, SVGAGI (reference sequence). The DNA of the CDR3 is TGTTCCTTAGGAGGAGATAGCAATCAGCCCCAGCATTTT. Translating gives CSLGGDSNQPQHF.

This rearrangement joins TRBV4-1 to TRBJ2-7; possibly TRBD2 for D (5 bases). CDR3 size: 20 residues. V lost 1 base and J lost 6, with 31 bases in between. Germline CDR1 MGHRA, CDR2 YSYEKL. CDR3 region: CASSQGDMGFILGGGGEQYF. In nucleotides, the CDR3 is TGCGCCAGCAGCCAAGGGGATATGGGGTTCATTTTGGGTGGCGGAGGCGAGCAGTACTTC.

The chain joins TRBV7-6 to TRBJ1-4; D gene uncertain. V was pared by 4 bases and J by 7 bases, with 10 bases between. The germline V gene encodes CDR1 SGHVS and CDR2 FNYEAQ. The CDR3 extends over 13 amino acids. The CDR3 DNA sequence: TGTGCCAGCAGCTCCCTGGGGAGTGAAAAACTGTTTTTT. Its translation: CASSSLGSEKLFF.

This chain connects TRBV19 to TRBJ1-1, with D perhaps TRBD1 (5 bases). The germline gives CDR1 LNHDA, CDR2 SQIVND (reference sequence). The V end lost 2 bases, the J end lost 1 base, and 8 bases lay between the germline ends. The CDR3 is 14 amino acids. The CDR3 nucleotides are TGTGCCAGTAGTATATACGGGGGGAACACTGAAGCTTTCTTT. Protein sequence: CASSIYGGNTEAFF.

The chain couples TRBV4-1 to TRBJ2-7, with 12 bases identical to TRBD2. The junction had 8 bases not matched to a gene; V was cut back by 0 bases and J by 8 bases. CDR1 is MGHRA and CDR2 is YSYEKL in the germline V gene. The CDR3 covers 16 residues. The CDR3 protein is CASSQEQLAGGLQQYF. The CDR3 region has the DNA TGCGCCAGCAGCCAAGAACAACTAGCGGGAGGTTTACAGCAGTACTTC.

The rearrangement links TRBV7-6 to TRBJ2-7; tentative D call: TRBD1 (5 bases). V was clipped by 1 base and J by 3 bases, with 7 bases between them. This CDR3 has 13 amino acids. The germline gives CDR1 SGHVS, CDR2 FNYEAQ. This CDR3 is CASSLEQGYEQYF. The CDR3 DNA reads TGTGCCAGCAGCTTAGAGCAGGGCTACGAGCAGTACTTC.

The chain joins TRBV28 to TRBJ2-2, with D possibly matching TRBD1 (5 bases). CDR3 length equals 13 residues. V was shortened by 5 bases and J by 5 bases, with 9 bases between the two germline ends. Germline V gene data show CDR1 as MDHEN and CDR2 as SYDVKM. CDR3 nucleotide sequence: TGTGCCAGCAGTGCCTCAGGGACCGGGGAGCTGTTTTTT. This sequence encodes CASSASGTGELFF.

This clone was observed a single time. The J gene is TRBJ2-1, the V gene TRBV5-1; possibly TRBD2 for D (6 bases). Trimming pared 2 bases from V and 3 bases from J, leaving 12 bases between. Germline loops: CDR1 SGHRS, CDR2 YFSETQ. The CDR3 sequence is 15 residues long. CDR3 nucleotides: TGCGCCAGCAGCTTAGCCGGAGGGGACTACAATGAGCAGTTCTTC. Its translation is CASSLAGGDYNEQFF.